The following is a TCR beta chain sequence with its context. The target of this receptor is not known. Base qualities were left out, and no much larger clone turns up one base away. Collaborating institutions collected whole blood in K2EDTA tubes following their own protocols. Collaborator samples were shipped for TCRbeta analysis as frozen whole blood, isolated PBMCs, or DNA extracted from either sample type. The data derive from a study of blood T cell repertoires in COVID-19 (TCRdb year 2020). Study-wide context: Collaborator samples came from the United States, Italy and Spain and covered acute and convalescent phases of COVID-19. HLA class I and class II types, where available, came from metadata supplied by the sample provider rather than from assay-based typing. The samples were drawn from two sources: the first 160 participants of the ongoing ImmuneRACE study, and 1,200 or so subjects contributed by 6 global collaborators. Subjects who had been exposed to COVID-19, were actively infected with it, or had recovered from it provided the deeply sampled blood TCRbeta repertoires that made up the dataset. The repertoires were released in a freely available public database intended as a resource for research on the immune response to SARS-CoV-2. The prospective study material was composed of cDNA or gDNA derived from T cells, B-cell-depleted T cells, or PBMCs. Nearly every sample came with metadata listing a de-identified subject ID, COVID-19 status, age in years and sex. Points the paper makes about the study in general: The amount of clinical and demographic metadata varied by source and participant and was provided uncurated.

TCRbeta CDR3 regions were amplified from genomic DNA using the immunoSEQ Assay, a bias-controlled multiplex PCR. In the authors' own workflow: The number of nucleated cells in each sample was estimated by amplification of reference gene primers within the assay. Sequence reads were collapsed and filtered to measure the absolute abundance of every unique TCRbeta CDR3 rearrangement. For each sample, productive Simpson clonality was calculated as the square root of Simpson's diversity index across productive rearrangements. TCRdb's version of the immuneACCESS table is confined to in-frame rearrangements and falls short of the full clone set. An unresolved V gene accounts for under half of the shortfall where checked; the remainder is of unknown origin. V and J calls and clone size are as listed in that table; D and trimming were resolved from the DNA. The sample yields 150,000 to 200,000 clones; 70% to 90% were counted once. The ten largest account for about 6.3% of the sample.

CDR1 MNHEY and CDR2 SVGEGT were looked up in the germline V gene. From cysteine to phenylalanine, the CDR3 is 14 amino acids long. Only CDR3 DNA remains: 42 bases, in frame from the first base. Trimming accounts for 0 bases at V and 7 bases at J, while the number of junction bases matched to no gene is 5. The TCR was taken from a man aged 35 to 55 with active or convalescent COVID-19. The sample consisted of peripheral blood. The rearrangement joined TRBV6-2 or TRBV6-3 to TRBJ1-2, with TRBD1 identical over 7 junction bases. For the CDR3, the sequence is CASSYSTGKGGYTF. The sequenced DNA is TGTGCCAGCAGTTACTCGACAGGGAAAGGTGGCTACACCTTC.